The 22 T cell receptor beta chains presented below share a single source sample, sequenced in a study of T cell responses to AZD1222 COVID-19 vaccine. Generated by immunoSEQ multiplex PCR, the TCRdb table keeps only in-frame clones and is missing some. The profile shows some 150,000 clones, 93% of them singletons. This sample comprised peripheral blood, obtained on day 0 of MenACWY control vaccination. The receptors were gathered from an adult in good health.

The chain links TRBV19 to TRBJ1-6; the D is unclear. Between the trimmed V and J ends, which lost 7 bases and 10 bases, there was a span of 14 bases. Germline V gene sequence: CDR1 LNHDA, CDR2 SQIVND (reference sequence). CDR3 size: 13 residues. The CDR3 spells CASKHGPASPLHF. CDR3 in DNA: TGTGCCAGTAAGCATGGGCCGGCGTCACCCCTCCACTTT.

The chain employs TRBV2 and TRBJ1-1; 7 bases are shared with TRBD1. This CDR3 region has 13 residues. The junction had 7 bases not matched to a gene; V was cut back by 4 bases and J by 8 bases. The germline V gene encodes CDR1 SNHLY and CDR2 FYNNEI. CDR3 amino acids: CASSGGTEKEAFF. The CDR3 DNA is TGTGCCAGCAGTGGCGGGACAGAAAAAGAAGCTTTCTTT.

The CDR3, as DNA: TGTGCCAGCAGCTTACCCCTTATATCGACAGGCCTTAACACTGAAGCTTTCTTT. As protein: CASSLPLISTGLNTEAFF. This chain links TRBV7-9 with TRBJ1-1, with a tentative D call TRBD1 (6 bases). In germline, CDR1 is SEHNR, CDR2 FQNEAQ (reference sequence). Trimming cost V 2 bases and J 2 bases, with 21 bases left between them. CDR3 length equals 18 residues.

The chain employs TRBV12-2 and TRBJ2-2; TRBD1, the table's D call, was not compared with the DNA. TRBV12-2 is a known pseudogene. CDR3 length: 19 amino acids. The CDR3 coding sequence is TGTGCAAGTCGCACCCGAAAGGGGCAGGGGATTCCGAACACCGGGGAGCTGTTTTTT. Its protein is CASRTRKGQGIPNTGELFF.

V gene TRBV19 combines with J gene TRBJ1-1; 7 bases are a match to TRBD1. Trimming removed 3 bases from V and 4 bases from J; junction bases left unmatched: 8. Germline V gene data show CDR1 as LNHDA and CDR2 as SQIVND (reference sequence). The CDR3 is 15 amino acids. Written as DNA, the CDR3 is TGTGCCAGTAGTATGGCAGGGGGAGCGGTCACTGAAGCTTTCTTT. Translation: CASSMAGGAVTEAFF.

The chain is built from TRBV7-3 and TRBJ2-2; D call uncertain. Germline CDR1 reads SGHTA; CDR2 reads FQGTGA. Trimming stripped 5 bases from V and 8 bases from J, with 9 bases between. This CDR3 has 12 residues. The CDR3 region is CASSTGMGELFF. The CDR3 DNA sequence: TGTGCCAGCAGCACTGGTATGGGGGAGCTGTTTTTT.

This chain joins TRBV24-1 and TRBJ1-1; 9 bases are shared with TRBD1. With V trimmed by 4 bases and J by 12 bases, 8 bases remained unmatched. The germline V gene encodes CDR1 KGHDR and CDR2 SFDVKD. The CDR3 runs to 13 residues. Written as DNA, the CDR3 is TGTGCCACCAGTGAAGGGACAGGGACCCAATCTTTCTTT. Its translation: CATSEGTGTQSFF.

The chain employs TRBV5-1 and TRBJ2-1; the match to TRBD1 covers 12 bases. Trimming removed 6 bases from V and 8 bases from J; junction bases left unmatched: 6. The CDR3 consists of 14 residues. CDR1 is SGHRS, CDR2 YFSETQ, per germline. CDR3 amino acids: CASTPGQGAHEQFF. The DNA of the CDR3 is TGCGCCAGCACTCCGGGACAGGGGGCCCATGAGCAGTTCTTC.

This chain connects TRBV6-4 to TRBJ1-3; no definite D call. Germline CDR1 is MRHNA and CDR2 is SNTAGT. V lost 2 bases to trimming and J lost 7 bases, with 9 bases between them. The CDR3 covers 13 residues. The CDR3 coding sequence is TGTGCCAGCAGTGACCAGAGTCGGAACACCATATATTTT. This encodes CASSDQSRNTIYF.

V is TRBV4-1 and J is TRBJ2-1, with 11 bases fitting TRBD2. CDR1 and CDR2 from the germline V gene are MGHRA and YSYEKL. The ends lost 4 bases at V and 0 bases at J; junction bases unmatched: 5. The CDR3 runs 17 residues. This chain's CDR3 is CASSPSSGRSSYNEQFF. CDR3 nucleotides: TGCGCCAGCAGCCCTTCTAGCGGGAGGTCCTCCTACAATGAGCAGTTCTTC.

The chain is built from TRBV18 and TRBJ1-6; no clear D. Between the trimmed V and J ends, which lost 2 bases and 0 bases, there was a span of 11 bases. CDR3 length: 17 amino acids. Germline CDR1 KGHSH, CDR2 LQKENI. The CDR3 sequence: CASSPVGRSSYNSPLHF. As DNA, the CDR3 is TGTGCCAGCTCACCAGTAGGCAGGAGCTCCTATAATTCACCCCTCCACTTT. Variable domain in full (rest from reference TRBV18 and TRBJ1-6): NAGVMQNPRHLVRRRGQEARLRCSPMKGHSHVYWYRQLPEEGLKFMVYLQKENIIDESGMPKERFSAEFPKEGPSILRIQQVVRGDSAAYFCASSPVGRSSYNSPLHFGNGTRLTVT.

To note about this clone: In the same sample, other DNA sequences code for this CDR3. V and J are TRBV6-5 and TRBJ1-2, with TRBD1 identical over 7 bases. From germline, CDR1 is MNHEY and CDR2 SVGAGI. Unmatched junction bases numbered 1, after V lost 4 bases and J lost 2 bases. There are 13 residues in the CDR3. This chain's CDR3 is CASSLQGNYGYTF. The CDR3 coding sequence is TGTGCCAGCAGTTTACAGGGGAACTATGGCTACACCTTC.

This sequence joins TRBV6-5 and TRBJ1-2; 7 bases fit TRBD1. V shed 5 bases and J 8 bases; nucleotides not matched to a gene: 14. There are 15 residues in the CDR3. The germline gives CDR1 MNHEY, CDR2 SVGAGI. CDR3 sequence: CASSLTGRGVGGYTF. Here the CDR3 DNA reads TGTGCCAGCAGTCTAACGGGCAGGGGGGTGGGCGGCTACACCTTC.

The chain uses TRBV5-1 and TRBJ2-5; 9 positions match TRBD1. V trimming: 0 bases; J trimming: 5 bases; junction bases outside the gene matches: 8. The CDR3 runs to 16 residues. Germline V lookup: CDR1 SGHRS, CDR2 YFSETQ. DNA for the CDR3: TGCGCCAGCAGCTTGGGGGCAACAGGGGGCGCGGAGACCCAGTACTTC. Its protein is CASSLGATGGAETQYF.

V is TRBV6-5 and J is TRBJ1-1; D perhaps matches TRBD1 (6 bases). The CDR3 consists of 12 residues. Per the germline V gene, CDR1 is MNHEY and CDR2 is SVGAGI. V lost 6 bases and J 7 bases, leaving 12 bases between the germline ends. The DNA for the CDR3 is TGTGCCAGCAGCCAGACAGGAGTTGAAGCTTTCTTT. It is translated as CASSQTGVEAFF.

CDR3 sequence: CAWSPLTDGYTF. The CDR3 DNA reads as TGTGCCTGGAGCCCCCTCACGGATGGCTACACCTTC. V usage is TRBV30 and J usage is TRBJ1-2; D gene ambiguous. Germline assignment: CDR1 GTSNPN and CDR2 SVGIG (reference sequence). This CDR3 region has 12 residues. V dropped 3 bases and J dropped 6 bases, with 11 bases sitting between them.

The chain combines TRBV18 with TRBJ2-7, with a weak D call TRBD1 (6 bases). Germline V gene data show CDR1 as KGHSH and CDR2 as LQKENI. The CDR3 length is 12 residues. The V and J ends lost 6 bases and 5 bases respectively, with 11 bases between them. The chain's CDR3 is CASSLQGNEQYF. The CDR3 bases are TGTGCCAGCTCCCTACAGGGTAACGAGCAGTACTTC.

This sequence joins TRBV5-1 and TRBJ2-6; D possibly uses TRBD1 or TRBD2 (5 bases each). The V gene's germline CDR1 is SGHRS and CDR2 YFSETQ. The V end was cut by 2 bases, the J end by 0 bases, with 12 bases between. The length of the CDR3 is 17 residues. Written as DNA, the CDR3 is TGCGCCAGCAGCTTTATTACAGGAGGCTCTGGGGCCAACGTCCTGACTTTC. Translated: CASSFITGGSGANVLTF.

The J gene is TRBJ2-3, the V gene TRBV27; D is perhaps TRBD2 (6 bases). There are 14 residues in the CDR3. In germline, CDR1 is MNHEY, CDR2 SMNVEV (reference sequence). The V and J ends lost 3 bases and 4 bases respectively, with 11 bases between them. DNA of the CDR3: TGTGCCAGCAGTTTTGGCGGGGCCTCAGATACGCAGTATTTT. As protein: CASSFGGASDTQYF.

The chain uses TRBV7-2 and TRBJ1-5; no clear D. Trimming cost V 2 bases and J 2 bases, with 7 bases left between them. The CDR3 contains 14 residues. Germline CDR1 is SGHTA and CDR2 is FQGNSA. CDR3 amino acids: CASSLRAGNQPQHF. For the CDR3, the DNA is TGTGCCAGCAGCTTAAGGGCAGGCAATCAGCCCCAGCATTTT.

V is TRBV6-5 and J is TRBJ1-2; 8 nucleotides agree with TRBD1. The germline CDR1 and CDR2 sequences are MNHEY and SVGAGI. With 2 bases clipped from V and 4 bases from J, the junction kept 9 bases outside the gene matches. This CDR3 is built from 16 residues. The DNA of the CDR3 is TGTGCCAGCAGTTACACGACAGGGGCGAACGGCTATGGCTACACCTTC. Translation gives CASSYTTGANGYGYTF.

The rearrangement uses TRBV7-8 and TRBJ1-4; D possibly corresponds to TRBD1 (6 bases). V gave up 2 bases and J gave up 3 bases, with 10 bases separating them. Germline V gene data show CDR1 as SGHVS and CDR2 as FQNEAQ. The CDR3 has 15 amino acids. In nucleotides, the CDR3 is TGTGCCAGCAGCTTACAGGGGATCCCTAATGAAAAACTGTTTTTT. Its translation: CASSLQGIPNEKLFF.